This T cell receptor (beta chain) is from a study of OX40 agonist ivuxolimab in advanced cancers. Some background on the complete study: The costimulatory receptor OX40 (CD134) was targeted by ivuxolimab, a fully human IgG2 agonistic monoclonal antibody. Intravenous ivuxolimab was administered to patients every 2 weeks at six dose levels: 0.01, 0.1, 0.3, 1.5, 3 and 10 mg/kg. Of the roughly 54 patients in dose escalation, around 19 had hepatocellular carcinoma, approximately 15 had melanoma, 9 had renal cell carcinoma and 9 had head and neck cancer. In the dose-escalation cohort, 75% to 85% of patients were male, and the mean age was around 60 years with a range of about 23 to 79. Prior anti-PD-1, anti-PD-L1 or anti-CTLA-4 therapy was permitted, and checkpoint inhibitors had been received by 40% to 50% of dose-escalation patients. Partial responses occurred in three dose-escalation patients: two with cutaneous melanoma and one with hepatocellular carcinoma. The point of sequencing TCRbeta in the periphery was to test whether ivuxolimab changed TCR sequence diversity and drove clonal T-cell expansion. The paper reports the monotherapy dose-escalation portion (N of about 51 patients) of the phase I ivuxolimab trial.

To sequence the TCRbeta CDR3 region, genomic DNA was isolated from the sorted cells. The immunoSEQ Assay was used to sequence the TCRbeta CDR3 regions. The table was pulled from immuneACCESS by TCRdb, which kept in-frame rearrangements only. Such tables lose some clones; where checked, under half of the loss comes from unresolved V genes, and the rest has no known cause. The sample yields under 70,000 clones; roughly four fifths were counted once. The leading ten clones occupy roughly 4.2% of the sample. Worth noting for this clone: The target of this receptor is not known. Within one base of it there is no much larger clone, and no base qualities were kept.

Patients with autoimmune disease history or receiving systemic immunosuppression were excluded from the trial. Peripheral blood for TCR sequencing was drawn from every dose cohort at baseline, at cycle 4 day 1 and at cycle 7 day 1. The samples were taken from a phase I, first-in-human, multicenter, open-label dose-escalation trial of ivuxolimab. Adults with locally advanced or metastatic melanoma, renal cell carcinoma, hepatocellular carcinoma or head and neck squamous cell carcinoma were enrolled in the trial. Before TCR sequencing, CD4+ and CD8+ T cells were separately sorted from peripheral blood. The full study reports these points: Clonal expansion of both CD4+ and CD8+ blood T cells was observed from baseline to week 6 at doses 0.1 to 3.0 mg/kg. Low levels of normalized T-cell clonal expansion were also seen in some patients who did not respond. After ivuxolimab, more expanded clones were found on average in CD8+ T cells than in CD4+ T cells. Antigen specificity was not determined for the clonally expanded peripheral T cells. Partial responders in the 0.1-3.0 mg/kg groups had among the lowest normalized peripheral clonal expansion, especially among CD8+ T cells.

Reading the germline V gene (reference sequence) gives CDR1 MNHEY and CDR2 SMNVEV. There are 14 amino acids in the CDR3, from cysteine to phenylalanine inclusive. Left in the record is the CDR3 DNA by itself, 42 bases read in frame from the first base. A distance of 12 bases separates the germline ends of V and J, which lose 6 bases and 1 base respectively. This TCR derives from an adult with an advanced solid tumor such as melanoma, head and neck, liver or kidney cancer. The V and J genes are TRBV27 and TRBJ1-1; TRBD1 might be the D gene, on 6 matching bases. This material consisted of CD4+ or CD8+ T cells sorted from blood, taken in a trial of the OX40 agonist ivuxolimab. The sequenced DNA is TGTGCCAGCAGAGTACAGGGCCCGAACACTGAAGCTTTCTTT. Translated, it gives CASRVQGPNTEAFF.